What follows are 6 T cell receptor beta chains derived from one specimen sequenced in a study of Ad26.COV2.S vaccination and SARS-CoV-2 variants. TCRdb's table, derived via immunoSEQ multiplex PCR, lists solely in-frame clones and lacks some. The sample has a few hundred thousand clones, approximately 92% seen once. The treatment: around 19 received Ad26.COV2.S at low or high dose, single or two shots; 5 received placebo; per-sample allocation not given. Collection of the samples took place on day 63 after the first injection of vaccine or placebo. The input for sequencing was peripheral blood, taken in a trial of Ad26.COV2.S vaccine versus placebo. Every receptor here comes from a person between 18 and 59 years old who received the Ad26.COV2.S COVID-19 vaccine or a placebo.

The rearrangement links TRBV5-4 to TRBJ2-1; TRBD2 agrees at 7 bases. CDR1 and CDR2 from the germline V gene are SGHNT and YYREEE (reference sequence). Unmatched junction bases numbered 6, after V lost 2 bases and J lost 4 bases. This CDR3 is built from 15 residues. The CDR3 loop is CASSFGGSMYNEQFF. CDR3 sequence (DNA): TGTGCCAGCAGCTTCGGCGGGAGCATGTACAATGAGCAGTTCTTC.

The sample holds one count of this clone. The chain couples TRBV6-5 to TRBJ2-7; D is possibly TRBD1 (5 bases). Germline V gene lookup returns CDR1 MNHEY and CDR2 SVGAGI. Trimming left V 0 bases short and J 4 bases short, with 7 bases between. The CDR3 is made up of 13 amino acids. The CDR3, as DNA: TGTGCCAGCAGTTACTCGACAGCGTACGAGCAGTACTTC. It codes for CASSYSTAYEQYF.

The V gene is TRBV4-3, the J gene TRBJ2-7; no firm D call. The CDR3 is 15 residues long. Germline values: CDR1 LGHNA, CDR2 YSLEER. Trimming left V 0 bases short and J 0 bases short, with 9 bases between. The DNA of the CDR3 is TGCGCCAGCAGCCAAGATCCGGAATTCTCCTACGAGCAGTACTTC. The encoded protein is CASSQDPEFSYEQYF.

This clone was found once. The chain has TRBV28 and TRBJ2-5, with 7 bases aligning to TRBD2. The CDR3 covers 15 residues. Germline V lookup: CDR1 MDHEN, CDR2 SYDVKM. V dropped 7 bases and J dropped 1; count of bases not matched to a gene: 9. This chain's CDR3 is CASTQRDPLQETQYF. In DNA form, the CDR3 reads TGTGCCAGCACCCAGCGGGATCCCCTCCAAGAGACCCAGTACTTC.

The gene calls are TRBV2 and TRBJ1-4; D is perhaps TRBD1 (5 bases). The CDR3 length is 15 residues. Germline CDR1 reads SNHLY; CDR2 reads FYNNEI. Between the trimmed V and J ends, which lost 3 bases and 6 bases, there was a span of 14 bases. This chain's CDR3 is CASSDPGLPDEKLFF. In DNA form, the CDR3 reads TGTGCCAGCAGTGACCCGGGACTGCCGGATGAAAAACTGTTTTTT.

The V and J genes are TRBV5-5 and TRBJ1-1; no firm D call. Germline CDR1 and CDR2: SGHKS and YYEKEE (reference sequence). V shed 0 bases and J shed 0 bases, with 6 bases lying between them. The CDR3 is made up of 14 amino acids. The DNA for the CDR3 is TGTGCCAGCAGCTTGGAACAGCTGAACACTGAAGCTTTCTTT. Amino acid sequence: CASSLEQLNTEAFF.